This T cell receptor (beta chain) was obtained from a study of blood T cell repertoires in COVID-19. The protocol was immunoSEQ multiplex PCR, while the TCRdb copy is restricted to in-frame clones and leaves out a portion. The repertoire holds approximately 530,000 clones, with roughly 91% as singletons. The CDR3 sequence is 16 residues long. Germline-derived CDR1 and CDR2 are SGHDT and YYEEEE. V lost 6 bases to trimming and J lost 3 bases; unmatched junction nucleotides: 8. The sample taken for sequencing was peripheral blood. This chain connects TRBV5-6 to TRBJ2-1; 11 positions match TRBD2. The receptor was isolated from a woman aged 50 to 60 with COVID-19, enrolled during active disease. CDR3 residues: CASTQGTSGGYNEQFF. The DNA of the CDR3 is TGTGCCAGCACCCAGGGAACTAGCGGGGGCTACAATGAGCAGTTCTTC.